This T cell receptor beta chain was sequenced during a study of human T cells and chemical hapten exposure. The wider study: Donors were sensitized with 2% DPC on the upper inner arm.

Trimming removed 7 bases from V and 5 bases from J, with 21 bases in between. Germline V gene sequence: CDR1 DFQATT, CDR2 SNEGSKA (reference sequence). CDR3 length: 14 residues. This clonotype was recorded at least ten times. Individual cDNA molecules in this library carried unique molecular identifiers. TCRdb reprocessed the RACE reads with MiXCR, giving one entry per CDR3 protein. This table has tens of thousands of distinct CDR3 sequences, 14% appearing once. Time point reported: pre-sensitization, week 0. As for treatment: therapeutic diphenylcyclopropenone sensitization with weekly scalp DPC. The sequence derives from a woman between 50 and 59 years old with alopecia areata. Some clones in this sample may be carry-over from other donors' samples. This chain uses TRBV20-1 with TRBJ2-7, with TRBD2 as a possible D gene (6 bases). This specimen was whole blood, taken in connection with sensitization to the hapten diphenylcyclopropenone (DPC). The CDR3 spells CSVPGDSNRNEQYF. For the CDR3, the DNA is TGCAGTGTTCCGGGGGACTCTAATCGGAACGAGCAGTACTTC.